A single sample is the source of the 20 T cell receptor beta chains below, sequenced in a study of T-cell reconstitution after alpha-beta-depleted transplantation in children. TCRbeta library preparation incorporated unique molecular identifiers. In TCRdb, the PCR reads were re-called with MiXCR into one record per CDR3 protein. The sample holds hundreds of thousands of distinct CDR3 sequences, approximately 12% seen once. The material sequenced was PBMCs, mostly from graft donor cells, taken 360 days after TCRalphabeta/CD19-depleted stem cell transplant. The receptors originated from a male patient younger than 18 who had a stem cell transplant for acute myeloid leukemia, so the T cells may come from the graft donor.

This clonotype was observed at least ten times. The chain carries TRBV29-1 and TRBJ2-7, with 9 bases lining up with TRBD1. V dropped 6 bases and J dropped 3; count of bases not matched to a gene: 9. This CDR3 has 14 residues. The germline V gene has CDR1 SQVTM and CDR2 ANQGSEA. The CDR3 sequence: CSVRTGEDYYEQYF. The CDR3 DNA reads TGCAGCGTCCGGACAGGGGAGGACTACTACGAGCAGTACTTC.

The rearrangement uses TRBV29-1 and TRBJ2-7; TRBD2 is a possible D gene (6 bases). V was pared by 0 bases and J by 3 bases, with 12 bases between. The CDR3 is 14 residues long. From germline, CDR1 is SQVTM and CDR2 ANQGSEA. The CDR3 is CSVEDQGLGYEQYF. In DNA, the CDR3 is TGCAGCGTTGAAGATCAGGGACTCGGCTACGAGCAGTACTTC.

This clonotype was picked up many times. This chain uses TRBV29-1 with TRBJ1-2, with 7 bases identical to TRBD1. Germline V CDR1 and CDR2: SQVTM, ANQGSEA. The CDR3 is made up of 15 amino acids. V lost 3 bases, J lost 7 bases, and 14 bases stayed unmatched. CDR3 protein: CSVDRVGGAEIGYTF. The DNA of the CDR3 is TGCAGCGTTGACAGAGTAGGGGGCGCGGAAATTGGCTACACCTTC.

This chain joins TRBV28 and TRBJ2-1, with TRBD2 matching 9 bases. Trimming removed 1 base from V and 6 bases from J; junction bases left unmatched: 10. CDR1 and CDR2 from the germline V gene are MDHEN and SYDVKM. CDR3 length equals 17 residues. DNA for the CDR3: TGTGCCAGCAGTTTATCGGCGCTAGCGGGGAAGGCCAATGAGCAGTTCTTC. Its translation: CASSLSALAGKANEQFF.

This clonotype was counted between two and nine times. This chain joins TRBV7-2 and TRBJ2-7, with D possibly matching TRBD1 (6 bases). V was trimmed by 3 bases and J by 2 bases, leaving 17 bases between them. The CDR3 spans 16 residues. Looked up from germline, CDR1 is SGHTA and CDR2 is FQGNSA. The CDR3 DNA follows: TGTGCCAGCAGCTTCATAGTGGACAGTACCCCCTACGAGCAGTACTTC. It translates to CASSFIVDSTPYEQYF.

This clonotype was seen a handful of times. The chain carries TRBV15 and TRBJ2-1; possible D gene TRBD2, 6 bases. Germline V gives CDR1 LNHNV, CDR2 YYDKDF (reference sequence). The CDR3 runs to 15 residues. V lost 6 bases, J lost 5 bases, and 17 bases lay in between. CDR3 residues: CATSLSTRLDNEQFF. CDR3 coding DNA: TGTGCCACCAGTCTTTCGACTAGACTTGACAATGAGCAGTTCTTC.

The rearrangement uses TRBV5-6 and TRBJ2-6, with 7 bases aligning to TRBD1. Looked up from germline, CDR1 is SGHDT and CDR2 is YYEEEE. With V trimmed by 4 bases and J by 0 bases, 7 bases remained unmatched. The CDR3 totals 17 residues. CDR3 sequence (DNA): TGTGCCAGCAGCCAGGGACAGTTTTACTCTGGGGCCAACGTCCTGACTTTC. Translation gives CASSQGQFYSGANVLTF.

This clonotype was seen repeatedly, ten times or more. The V gene is TRBV7-2, the J gene TRBJ2-1; D gene unclear. Germline V gene sequence: CDR1 SGHTA, CDR2 FQGNSA. This CDR3 is built from 16 residues. The germline V and J ends were trimmed by 2 bases and 1 base, with 12 bases remaining between them. The CDR3 loop reads CASSLRRTGSYNEQFF. The CDR3 DNA is TGTGCCAGCAGCTTACGCCGGACCGGATCCTACAATGAGCAGTTCTTC.

This clonotype was counted between two and nine times. The J gene is TRBJ2-7, the V gene TRBV9, with D unresolved. The ends were cut back, 4 bases at V and 2 bases at J, with 10 bases in the middle. Germline CDR1 reads SGDLS; CDR2 reads YYNGEE. This CDR3 spans 13 amino acids. The DNA of the CDR3 is TGTGCCAGCAGCTCGTCTTACGCCTACGAGCAGTACTTC. Translation gives CASSSSYAYEQYF. Full variable domain (remainder filled in from reference TRBV9 and TRBJ2-7): DSGVTQTPKHLITATGQRVTLRCSPRSGDLSVYWYQQSLDQGLQFLIQYYNGEERAKGNILERFSAQQFPDLHSELNLSSLELGDSALYFCASSSSYAYEQYFGPGTRLTVT.

The chain carries TRBV14 and TRBJ2-5; TRBD2 matches at 11 bases. The germline gives CDR1 SGHDN, CDR2 FVKESK. The V segment lost 4 bases and the J segment 6 bases; nucleotides outside the gene matches: 1. This CDR3 comprises 13 residues. CDR3 nucleotide sequence: TGTGCCAGCAGCCTAGCGGGAGGGAAGACCCAGTACTTC. Translated: CASSLAGGKTQYF.

This clonotype came up a few times. This chain joins TRBV7-8 and TRBJ2-3; 11 positions agree with TRBD2. Germline V CDR1 and CDR2: SGHVS, FQNEAQ. V was pared by 1 base and J by 5 bases, with 11 bases of the junction left unmatched. This CDR3 region has 18 residues. The CDR3 DNA reads as TGTGCCAGCAGCTTAGTAACTAGCGGGAGAGGAGGGATAGATACGCAGTATTTT. This translates into CASSLVTSGRGGIDTQYF.

The rearrangement uses TRBV27 and TRBJ2-1, with D perhaps matching TRBD2 (6 bases). CDR1 and CDR2 from the germline V gene are MNHEY and SMNVEV (reference sequence). Trimming stripped 2 bases from V and 6 bases from J, with 17 bases between. CDR3 size: 16 residues. The chain's CDR3 is CASSLDEGGMFNEQFF. Written as DNA, the CDR3 is TGTGCCAGCAGTTTAGACGAGGGAGGAATGTTCAATGAGCAGTTCTTC.

The chain employs TRBV7-9 and TRBJ2-4; no clear D gene. With 1 base removed from V and 3 bases from J, the gap between germline ends came to 10 bases. Germline CDR1 and CDR2: SEHNR and FQNEAQ (reference sequence). The CDR3 consists of 15 residues. The CDR3 region is CASSLGGWGKNIQYF. CDR3 in DNA: TGTGCCAGCAGCTTAGGTGGATGGGGCAAAAACATTCAGTACTTC.

The rearrangement links TRBV28 to TRBJ2-5, with no clear D. The V gene's germline CDR1 is MDHEN and CDR2 SYDVKM. The ends were cut back, 6 bases at V and 1 base at J, with 12 bases in the middle. The CDR3 is 14 residues long. The CDR3 protein is CASSHRRPQETQYF. The CDR3 DNA is TGTGCCAGCAGCCACAGACGCCCCCAAGAGACCCAGTACTTC.

The CDR3 DNA follows: TGTGCCAGCAATAGCGGAGAGAACACCGGGGAGCTGTTTTTT. This sequence encodes CASNSGENTGELFF. This rearrangement joins TRBV6-4 to TRBJ2-2; weak D call: TRBD2 (6 bases). The V gene's germline CDR1 is MRHNA and CDR2 SNTAGT. The CDR3 loop spans 14 amino acids. The ends were cut back, 7 bases at V and 1 base at J, with 10 bases in the middle.

This clonotype was counted only a few times. The chain has TRBV5-1 and TRBJ1-2; D not resolved. Trimming took 1 base from V and 4 from J, leaving 8 bases between them. Germline loops: CDR1 SGHRS, CDR2 YFSETQ. There are 13 residues in the CDR3. Here the CDR3 DNA reads TGCGCCAGCAGCTTGTCGGCAGCCTATGGCTACACCTTC. Encoded protein: CASSLSAAYGYTF.

This clonotype was seen a handful of times. This rearrangement joins TRBV29-1 to TRBJ2-7; 7 bases agree with TRBD1. This CDR3 is built from 14 residues. Germline loops: CDR1 SQVTM, CDR2 ANQGSEA. The V gene end was trimmed by 7 bases and the J gene end by 2 bases; junction bases not matched to a gene: 11. This CDR3 reads CSAGQAWGPYEQYF. The CDR3 coding sequence is TGCAGCGCCGGACAGGCGTGGGGTCCCTACGAGCAGTACTTC.

There are many counts of this clonotype. This rearrangement joins TRBV6-1 to TRBJ1-5; D not certain. V was trimmed by 3 bases and J by 0 bases, leaving 12 bases between them. Germline CDR1 MNHNS, CDR2 SASEGT. The CDR3 runs to 16 residues. The CDR3 DNA sequence: TGTGCCAGCAGTGATCCCCCGCGGATTAGCAATCAGCCCCAGCATTTT. As protein: CASSDPPRISNQPQHF.

This sequence joins TRBV6-1 and TRBJ2-1; 8 positions agree with TRBD2. The V segment lost 5 bases and the J segment 6 bases; nucleotides outside the gene matches: 9. The V gene's germline CDR1 is MNHNS and CDR2 SASEGT. This CDR3 is built from 15 residues. The CDR3 loop is CASSNARTSSNEQFF. CDR3 DNA sequence: TGTGCCAGCAGTAACGCCCGGACTAGCAGCAATGAGCAGTTCTTC.

The V call is TRBV6-5, the J call TRBJ2-2; 7 nucleotides agree with TRBD2. Germline assignment: CDR1 MNHEY and CDR2 SVGAGI. Unmatched junction bases numbered 5, after V lost 8 bases and J lost 2 bases. The CDR3 loop spans 14 amino acids. CDR3 sequence reads: CASLTSANTGELFF. For the CDR3, the DNA is TGTGCCAGCCTAACTAGCGCTAACACCGGGGAGCTGTTTTTT.